These 22 T cell receptor beta chains were sequenced from one sample in a study of T-cell reconstitution after alpha-beta-depleted transplantation in children (dated by TCRdb to 2016 to 2017). Taken with the paper, the label for treatment or condition translates to: allogeneic hematopoietic cell transplantation with graft depleted of TCRalphabeta T cells and CD19 B cells. Receptors were amplified or captured by PCR. The run used an Illumina HiSeq 2500. Molecular barcoding was employed in the preparation of TCR libraries, with unique molecular identifiers being used to normalize TCRbeta repertoire quantification. Through fastp at Q25 and MiXCR, TCRdb rebuilt clones from the public reads, retaining in-frame beta chains. Rows with one shared CDR3 protein collapse into an entry with the most common genes and DNA. The sample table contains thousands of distinct CDR3 sequences; only one count was recorded for about 9.3% of them. The leading ten clones occupy about 46% of the sample.

Source: PBMCs, mostly from graft donor cells, taken 180 days after TCRalphabeta/CD19-depleted stem cell transplant. The receptors stem from a male patient aged 2 to 9 who had a stem cell transplant for acute lymphoblastic leukemia, so the T cells may come from the graft donor.

This clonotype was counted ten times or more. The chain couples TRBV10-3 to TRBJ2-3; tentative D call: TRBD2 (6 bases). The length of the CDR3 is 15 residues. CDR1 and CDR2 from the germline V gene are ENHRY and SYGVKD. V was trimmed by 10 bases and J by 2 bases, leaving 19 bases between them. In nucleotides, the CDR3 is TGTGCCACTGCGCTGGGGGGTGAGTACACAGATACGCAGTATTTT. Translation: CATALGGEYTDTQYF.

The chain is built from TRBV20-1 and TRBJ2-1; D is unresolved. Germline V lookup: CDR1 DFQATT, CDR2 SNEGSKA (reference sequence). The V end lost 3 bases, the J end lost 2 bases, and 8 bases lay between the germline ends. The CDR3 has 13 residues. The CDR3 DNA follows: TGCAGTGCTAGGCAGAGCCCCTACAATGAGCAGTTCTTC. Translating gives CSARQSPYNEQFF.

This clonotype appeared many times. The DNA of the CDR3 is TGTGCCAGCAGTTTTAGCAGGGGCTACAATGAGCAGTTCTTC. Protein sequence: CASSFSRGYNEQFF. The J gene is TRBJ2-1, the V gene TRBV12-3 or TRBV12-4; perhaps TRBD1 as D (6 bases). The CDR3 contains 14 residues. Trimming took off 3 bases at V and 3 bases at J, with 9 bases between the two ends.

This clonotype is labeled as medium-sized. The chain is built from TRBV24-1 and TRBJ2-2; 7 nucleotides agree with TRBD1. Germline CDR1 is KGHDR and CDR2 is SFDVKD. V lost 9 bases, J lost 0 bases, and 0 bases stayed unmatched. This CDR3 is built from 13 residues. CDR3 residues: CATGTANTGELFF. As DNA, the CDR3 is TGTGCCACCGGGACAGCGAACACCGGGGAGCTGTTTTTT.

This clonotype was found many times. One end of the junction is discordant with germline, which a read error may explain. The chain uses TRBV5-8 and TRBJ1-5; a weak D match, TRBD1 (6 bases). CDR1 and CDR2 (germline): SGHTS, YDEGEE. The CDR3 has 12 residues. The CDR3 reads CASSGWGGPLNF. CDR3 coding DNA: TGTGCCAGCAGCGGATGGGGGGGGCCTTTGAATTTT.

To note about this clonotype: At one boundary the junction diverges from the germline segment, which might be a read error. The chain couples TRBV5-4 to TRBJ2-2; TRBD1 or TRBD2 may be the D gene (5 bases each). This CDR3 contains 14 residues. CDR1 and CDR2 (germline): SGHNT, YYREEE (reference sequence). The CDR3 protein is CARGPGLLCWELLF. The CDR3 nucleotides read TGTGCCAGGGGCCCAGGGCTCCTCTGCTGGGAGCTGCTTTTT.

Ten or more counts support this clonotype. This chain links TRBV6-5 with TRBJ2-1; 12 nucleotides agree with TRBD2. The V gene end was trimmed by 7 bases and the J gene end by 8 bases; junction bases not matched to a gene: 9. CDR1 and CDR2 from the germline V gene are MNHEY and SVGAGI. This CDR3 spans 15 amino acids. The CDR3 DNA is TGTGCCAGCACTCGAGCTAGCGGGAGGGCCCATGAGCAGTTCTTC. Amino acid sequence: CASTRASGRAHEQFF.

This clonotype was seen ten or more times. This sequence joins TRBV2 and TRBJ2-7, with 8 bases lining up with TRBD1. The germline V gene encodes CDR1 SNHLY and CDR2 FYNNEI. The CDR3 is made up of 14 amino acids. Trimming at V came to 9 bases and at J to 0 bases, leaving 7 bases not matched to a gene. The CDR3: CARDRGPYSYEQYF. The CDR3 DNA is TGTGCCAGAGACAGGGGACCCTACTCCTACGAGCAGTACTTC.

This clonotype occurred many times. The CDR3 nucleotides are TGTGCCAGCAGACTACAGGCTAGCGGAAGAGATACGCAGTATTTT. This sequence encodes CASRLQASGRDTQYF. V and J are TRBV3-1 and TRBJ2-3; TRBD2 matches at 7 bases. Germline CDR1 reads LGHDT; CDR2 reads YNNKEL (reference sequence). This CDR3 has 15 amino acids. Trimming cost V 6 bases and J 5 bases; bases outside gene matches: 11.

This clonotype counts as hyperexpanded. This chain links TRBV15 with TRBJ1-4; D uncertain. The germline CDR1 and CDR2 sequences are LNHNV and YYDKDF (reference sequence). The CDR3 runs 14 residues. Trimming pared 8 bases from V and 0 bases from J, leaving 10 bases between. The CDR3 here is CATASTTTNEKLFF. CDR3 nucleotides: TGTGCCACCGCTTCGACAACAACTAATGAAAAACTGTTTTTT.

The table lists this clonotype with many counts. The chain carries TRBV7-9 and TRBJ2-6; D possibly corresponds to TRBD1 (5 bases). This CDR3 contains 15 residues. V dropped 5 bases and J dropped 0 bases, with 8 bases sitting between them. Germline V gene data show CDR1 as SEHNR and CDR2 as FQNEAQ (reference sequence). CDR3 region: CASSPRVSGANVLTF. CDR3 DNA sequence: TGTGCCAGCAGCCCCAGGGTCTCTGGGGCCAACGTCCTGACTTTC.

This clonotype was seen repeatedly, ten times or more. This chain connects TRBV20-1 to TRBJ2-1; 10 nucleotides line up with TRBD2. Looked up from germline, CDR1 is DFQATT and CDR2 is SNEGSKA (reference sequence). Trimming cost V 0 bases and J 7 bases; bases outside gene matches: 6. The CDR3 spans 15 residues. CDR3 loop: CSARDRASGSNEQFF. Written as DNA, the CDR3 is TGCAGTGCTAGAGATAGGGCTAGCGGGAGTAATGAGCAGTTCTTC.

Sample share makes this clonotype medium-sized. The chain carries TRBV7-9 and TRBJ1-2; TRBD1 is a possible D gene (5 bases). Trimming took 1 base from V and 3 from J, leaving 12 bases between them. Germline CDR1 and CDR2: SEHNR and FQNEAQ (reference sequence). CDR3 length equals 15 residues. CDR3 nucleotide sequence: TGTGCCAGCAGCTTAGGGCAGGGTCACTACTATGGCTACACCTTC. Translated, it gives CASSLGQGHYYGYTF.

By sample fraction, this clonotype is medium-sized. The chain has TRBV12-3 or TRBV12-4 and TRBJ1-1, with D perhaps TRBD1 (5 bases). Trimming pared 2 bases from V and 7 bases from J, leaving 11 bases between. The CDR3 has 13 amino acids. CDR3 DNA: TGTGCCAGCAGTTTAACAAGGGACTATGAAGCTTTCTTT. Its translation is CASSLTRDYEAFF.

This clonotype was found many times. This chain uses TRBV12-3 or TRBV12-4 with TRBJ2-5; TRBD1 matches at 8 bases. The CDR3 is 15 residues long. After removal of 8 bases from V and 4 bases from J, the junction contained 12 bases not matched to a gene. The CDR3 protein is CASGPQGAAVETQYF. CDR3 bases: TGTGCCAGCGGCCCGCAGGGGGCAGCGGTAGAGACCCAGTACTTC.

Sample share makes this clonotype medium-sized. This chain links TRBV3-1 with TRBJ2-7; 9 nucleotides match TRBD2. V lost 0 bases to trimming and J lost 6 bases; unmatched junction nucleotides: 6. CDR3 length: 15 amino acids. The V gene's germline CDR1 is LGHDT and CDR2 YNNKEL (reference sequence). The CDR3 region has the DNA TGTGCCAGCAGCCAAGATCTAGCGGGGCCTCGCGAGCAGTACTTC. It yields the protein CASSQDLAGPREQYF.

This clonotype showed up many times. The chain uses TRBV7-9 and TRBJ1-5, with 7 bases aligning to TRBD1. From germline, CDR1 is SEHNR and CDR2 FQNEAQ (reference sequence). J lost 3 bases, V lost 5 bases, and 10 bases had no gene match. The CDR3 runs 16 residues. The CDR3 here is CASSPEGTATNQPQHF. DNA of the CDR3: TGTGCCAGCAGCCCAGAGGGGACAGCTACCAATCAGCCCCAGCATTTT.

The CDR3 DNA follows: TGTGCCAGCAGCTTATGGGACAGAGACGAGCAGTACTTC. It yields the protein CASSLWDRDEQYF. The chain uses TRBV7-9 and TRBJ2-7; the match to TRBD1 covers 7 bases. CDR1 is SEHNR and CDR2 is FQNEAQ in the germline V gene (reference sequence). The V gene end was trimmed by 2 bases and the J gene end by 5 bases; junction bases not matched to a gene: 3. This CDR3 comprises 13 residues.

Many counts were recorded for this clonotype. This chain connects TRBV30 to TRBJ1-2; D gene unclear. The CDR3 covers 13 residues. From germline, CDR1 is GTSNPN and CDR2 SVGIG (reference sequence). The V end lost 0 bases, the J end lost 2 bases, and 7 bases lay between the germline ends. The DNA of the CDR3 is TGTGCCTGGAGTGTCGTCGGGAACTATGGCTACACCTTC. Translating it yields CAWSVVGNYGYTF. Based on the CDR3 plus reference TRBV30 and TRBJ1-2, the full variable domain is SQTIHQWPATLVQPVGSPLSLECTVEGTSNPNLYWYRQAAGRGLQLLFYSVGIGQISSEVPQNLSASRPQDRQFILSSKKLLLSDSGFYLCAWSVVGNYGYTFGSGTRLTVV.

This clonotype has ten or more counts. The J gene is TRBJ2-2, the V gene TRBV5-1; D perhaps matches TRBD1 (6 bases). Per germline, CDR1 SGHRS and CDR2 YFSETQ. The CDR3 consists of 14 residues. Deletions cut 4 bases from V and 0 bases from J, with 7 bases between. CDR3 protein: CASSEGANTGELFF. CDR3 DNA sequence: TGCGCCAGCAGCGAGGGGGCGAACACCGGGGAGCTGTTTTTT.

This clonotype came up many times. The V call is TRBV5-1, the J call TRBJ2-2; D is unclear. The CDR3 consists of 16 residues. Trimming left V 1 base short and J 4 bases short, with 14 bases between. Germline lookup yields CDR1 SGHRS and CDR2 YFSETQ. CDR3 sequence reads: CASSLNLQFSTGELFF. The CDR3 DNA sequence: TGCGCCAGCAGCTTGAACCTCCAATTCTCCACCGGGGAGCTGTTTTTT.

The chain joins TRBV5-6 to TRBJ2-7, with D hard to call. The CDR3 is 13 residues long. V lost 8 bases and J lost 6, with 18 bases in between. Per the germline V gene, CDR1 is SGHDT and CDR2 is YYEEEE. CDR3 amino acids: CARGPGGLCEQYF. The CDR3 bases are TGTGCCAGGGGCCCCGGTGGCCTCTGCGAGCAGTACTTC. Filled out from reference TRBV5-6 and TRBJ2-7, the complete variable domain reads DAGVTQSPTHLIKTRGQQVTLRCSPKSGHDTVSWYQQALGQGPQFIFQYYEEEERQRGNFPDRFSGHQFPNYSSELNVNALLLGDSALYLCARGPGGLCEQYFGPGTRLTVT.